Listed below are T cell receptor beta chains from one sample, sequenced in a study of identical twins. TCRdb re-analysed the 5' RACE reads in MiXCR, keeping a single row per CDR3 protein. The sample lists a few hundred thousand distinct CDR3 sequences, approximately 14% seen once, with more than 0.8% in the top ten. This sample also belongs to another study, concerning yellow fever vaccine responses in identical twins.

Sequencing was carried out using CD4+ T cells sorted from blood. All receptors derive from a woman aged 18-29 years in good health. The CDR3 runs from the conserved cysteine through the conserved F or W. The order of the fields is clone size, V gene, J gene, D gene, CDR3 DNA, CDR3 protein. D genes are given only for firm matches. Size values are once, few and many counts, or a class for expanded clones, and some rows have none.

>-|TRBV6-5|TRBJ2-7|-
TGTGCCAGCAGTTACTCGAGTAGCACAGGAGGGGAGCAGTACTTC
CASSYSSSTGGEQYF
>few|TRBV5-4|TRBJ2-3|-
TGTGCCAGCAGCTATGAAGGTTCCACAGATACGCAGTATTTT
CASSYEGSTDTQYF
>-|TRBV9|TRBJ2-3|TRBD1
TGTGCCAGCAGCCCCAGGACAGGGAAGCAAGATACGCAGTATTTT
CASSPRTGKQDTQYF
>many|TRBV6-5|TRBJ2-7|-
TGTGCCAGCAGTTACTCGGGGGATTACGAGCAGTACTTC
CASSYSGDYEQYF
>-|TRBV28|TRBJ2-7|-
TGTGCCAGCAGCCGTTGGGGGGCGGGGGTCTCGGACGAGCAGTACTTC
CASSRWGAGVSDEQYF
>few|TRBV6-2/TRBV6-3|TRBJ2-7|TRBD2
TGTGCCATCTACAGCGGGAGTCAGGGCGAGCAGTACTTC
CAIYSGSQGEQYF
>-|TRBV2|TRBJ2-1|TRBD1
TGTGCCAGCAGGGAAGAGGGTAGGGGGCTTGATGAGCAGTTCTTC
CASREEGRGLDEQFF
>-|TRBV20-1|TRBJ2-1|-
TGCAGTGCTAGAAGGAGGATTGGGGGGGGCGATGAGCAGTTCTTC
CSARRRIGGGDEQFF
>-|TRBV28|TRBJ2-3|-
TGTGCCAGCACCTCGGTCGGGGGGCTTGGCACAGATACGCAGTATTTT
CASTSVGGLGTDTQYF
>few|TRBV20-1|TRBJ2-7|-
TGCAGTGCTAGAGATTCAAGGGGCAATCGCGAGCAGTACTTC
CSARDSRGNREQYF
>few|TRBV6-5|TRBJ2-3|TRBD2
TGTGCCAGCAGTTACTCGTTTAGCGGGAGGGCCTCAGATACGCAGTATTTT
CASSYSFSGRASDTQYF
>-|TRBV5-1|TRBJ2-7|TRBD1
TGCGCCAGCAGCTTGCAGGGACAGGGCAGCGAGCAGTACTTC
CASSLQGQGSEQYF
>many|TRBV29-1|TRBJ2-3|TRBD1
TGCAGCGAGGGACAGGTGGCAGATACGCAGTATTTT
CSEGQVADTQYF
>few|TRBV20-1|TRBJ2-7|TRBD2
TGCAGTGCTAGTTTTACTAGCGGGAGCTACGAGCAGTACTTC
CSASFTSGSYEQYF
>few|TRBV5-1|TRBJ2-2|-
TGCGCCAGCAGCCTCCGGGACCCCGAGACCGGGGAGCTGTTTTTT
CASSLRDPETGELFF
>-|TRBV6-1|TRBJ2-2|-
TGTGCCAGCACCCGGGGCGGCTCTCGAACCGGGGAGCTGTTTTTT
CASTRGGSRTGELFF
>-|TRBV20-1|TRBJ2-3|TRBD2
TGCAGTGCTAAGGAGGGGACTAGCGGTTTGGATACGCAGTATTTT
CSAKEGTSGLDTQYF
>once|TRBV20-1|TRBJ2-2|-
TGCAGTGCTAGTATTTCCGCGAACACCGGGGAGCTGTTTTTT
CSASISANTGELFF
>-|TRBV11-1|TRBJ2-2|TRBD2
TGTGCCAGCAAAGAGAGGGAGGGCCACTTCCCCGGGGAGCTGTTTTTT
CASKEREGHFPGELFF
>few|TRBV20-1|TRBJ1-4|-
TGCAGTGCCTACGGGTCATCTAATGAAAAACTGTTTTTT
CSAYGSSNEKLFF
>few|TRBV20-1|TRBJ2-7|-
TGCAGTGCACACGGGGGATCAGCCTACGAGCAGTACTTC
CSAHGGSAYEQYF
>few|TRBV9|TRBJ1-4|-
TGTGCCAGCAGCGGGGCTATCGGTGAAAAACTGTTTTTT
CASSGAIGEKLFF
>-|TRBV12-3/TRBV12-4|TRBJ2-7|-
TGTGCCAGCAGTTTACTAGTTTTTGCCGAGCAGTACTTC
CASSLLVFAEQYF
>-|TRBV10-3|TRBJ2-7|-
TGTGCCACCAGGGGACCTCCAGACTACGAGCAGTACTTC
CATRGPPDYEQYF
>many|TRBV28|TRBJ2-7|TRBD1
TGTGCCAGCAGTTTATGGGGCCAGGGGGAAGCCGAGCAGTACTTC
CASSLWGQGEAEQYF
>few|TRBV11-2|TRBJ2-5|-
TGTGCCAGCAGCTTAGCCCAGGGGAGGGTGATGGAGACCCAGTACTTC
CASSLAQGRVMETQYF
>few|TRBV28|TRBJ2-7|-
TGTGCCAGCACAACAGGGAGCTCCTACGAGCAGTACTTC
CASTTGSSYEQYF
>few|TRBV10-2|TRBJ2-7|-
TGCGCCAGCATGAATTGGAGGGGGCCATCCTACGAGCAGTACTTC
CASMNWRGPSYEQYF
>many|TRBV9|TRBJ2-5|TRBD2
TGTGCCAGCAGCGTAGAGGGGACTAGCGGGCAAGAGACCCAGTACTTC
CASSVEGTSGQETQYF
>-|TRBV19|TRBJ2-7|TRBD2
TGTGCCAGTAGTCGGGAGGCGGTCGGCTACGAGCAGTACTTC
CASSREAVGYEQYF
>-|TRBV20-1|TRBJ2-1|TRBD2
TGCAGTGCTAGAGATAGCGGGGGGTCGGGAAATGAGCAGTTCTTC
CSARDSGGSGNEQFF
>-|TRBV12-3/TRBV12-4|TRBJ2-2|-
TGTGCCAGTAGCCTGGAAGTGAAGACCGGGGAGCTGTTTTTT
CASSLEVKTGELFF
>-|TRBV2|TRBJ2-1|-
TGTGCCAGCAGCTCGGGACTCCCTAGGGTCAATGAGCAGTTCTTC
CASSSGLPRVNEQFF
>many|TRBV29-1|TRBJ2-2|TRBD2
TGCAGCGTTGTTCGACTAGCGGGACGGGGCGGGGAGCTGTTTTTT
CSVVRLAGRGGELFF
>-|TRBV21-1|TRBJ2-2|-
TGTGCCAGCAGCAAAGATTCCGCCGCGAACACCGGGGAGCTGTTTTTT
CASSKDSAANTGELFF
>many|TRBV5-1|TRBJ2-3|TRBD2
TGCGCCAGCAAAAGCGGGGGACGCACAGATACGCAGTATTTT
CASKSGGRTDTQYF
>few|TRBV7-8|TRBJ2-7|TRBD1
TGTGCCAGCAGCTTAGCGGCAGCTTTGACAGGGCCCTACGAGCAGTACTTC
CASSLAAALTGPYEQYF
>many|TRBV12-3/TRBV12-4|TRBJ2-1|-
TGTGCCAGCACCCCAGACAGCAGCGGGAATGAGCAGTTCTTC
CASTPDSSGNEQFF
>-|TRBV10-1|TRBJ2-3|-
TGCGCCAGCAGCCCTCTTAAGGGCGCCACAGATACGCAGTATTTT
CASSPLKGATDTQYF
>many|TRBV12-3/TRBV12-4|TRBJ1-1|-
TGTGCCAGCAGACCCCGGGCCCCCGGGTCTGAAGCTTTCTTT
CASRPRAPGSEAFF
>-|TRBV10-1|TRBJ2-3|TRBD2
TGCGCCAGCAGTGAAGGAGCGGGAGGTCCAGGCACAGATACGCAGTATTTT
CASSEGAGGPGTDTQYF
>-|TRBV20-1|TRBJ1-5|-
TGCAGTGCTAGTGGAGGCGGACCCCAGCATTTT
CSASGGGPQHF